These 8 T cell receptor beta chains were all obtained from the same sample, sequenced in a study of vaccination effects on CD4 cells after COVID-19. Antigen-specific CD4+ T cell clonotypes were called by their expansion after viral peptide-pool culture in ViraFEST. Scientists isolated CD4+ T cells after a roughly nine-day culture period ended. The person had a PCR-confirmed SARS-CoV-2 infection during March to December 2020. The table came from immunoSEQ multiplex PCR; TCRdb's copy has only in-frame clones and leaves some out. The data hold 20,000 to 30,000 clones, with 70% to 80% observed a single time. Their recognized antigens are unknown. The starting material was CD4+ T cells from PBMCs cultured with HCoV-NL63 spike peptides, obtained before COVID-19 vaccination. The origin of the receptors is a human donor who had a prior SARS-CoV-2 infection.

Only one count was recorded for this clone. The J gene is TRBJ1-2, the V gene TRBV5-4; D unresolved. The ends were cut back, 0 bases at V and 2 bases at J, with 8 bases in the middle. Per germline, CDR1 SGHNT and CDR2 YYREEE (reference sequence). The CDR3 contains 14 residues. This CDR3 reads CASSLGRTNYGYTF. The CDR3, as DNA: TGTGCCAGCAGCTTGGGAAGGACGAACTATGGCTACACCTTC. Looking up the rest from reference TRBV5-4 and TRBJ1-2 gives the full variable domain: ETGVTQSPTHLIKTRGQQVTLRCSSQSGHNTVSWYQQALGQGPQFIFQYYREEENGRGNFPPRFSGLQFPNYSSELNVNALELDDSALYLCASSLGRTNYGYTFGSGTRLTVV.

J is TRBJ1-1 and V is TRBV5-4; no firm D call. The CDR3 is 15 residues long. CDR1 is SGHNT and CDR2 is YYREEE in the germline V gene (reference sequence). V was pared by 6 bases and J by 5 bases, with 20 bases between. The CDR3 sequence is CASNLASEGGTEAFF. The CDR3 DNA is TGTGCCAGCAACCTAGCTTCTGAGGGAGGGACTGAAGCTTTCTTT.

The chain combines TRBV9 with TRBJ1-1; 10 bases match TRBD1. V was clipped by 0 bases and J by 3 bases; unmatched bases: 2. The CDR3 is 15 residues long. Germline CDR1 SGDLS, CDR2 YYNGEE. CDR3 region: CASSVGGTGDTEAFF. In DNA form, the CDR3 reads TGTGCCAGCAGCGTAGGTGGGACAGGGGACACTGAAGCTTTCTTT.

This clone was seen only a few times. Here the CDR3 DNA reads TGTGCCAGTAGGATCAGGGGGTCCGGGGCCAACGTCCTGACTTTC. Protein sequence: CASRIRGSGANVLTF. This chain joins TRBV19 and TRBJ2-6, with 7 bases fitting TRBD1. Germline loops: CDR1 LNHDA, CDR2 SQIVND (reference sequence). The CDR3 is 15 amino acids. The junction had 6 bases not matched to a gene; V was cut back by 6 bases and J by 4 bases.

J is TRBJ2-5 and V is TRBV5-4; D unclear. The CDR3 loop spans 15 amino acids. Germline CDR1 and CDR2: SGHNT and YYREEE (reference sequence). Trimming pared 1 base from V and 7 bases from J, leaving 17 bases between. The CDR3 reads CASSLRLFVDGTQYF. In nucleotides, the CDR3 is TGTGCCAGCAGCTTGAGGCTATTTGTCGACGGGACCCAGTACTTC. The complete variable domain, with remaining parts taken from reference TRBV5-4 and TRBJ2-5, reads ETGVTQSPTHLIKTRGQQVTLRCSSQSGHNTVSWYQQALGQGPQFIFQYYREEENGRGNFPPRFSGLQFPNYSSELNVNALELDDSALYLCASSLRLFVDGTQYFGPGTRLLVL.

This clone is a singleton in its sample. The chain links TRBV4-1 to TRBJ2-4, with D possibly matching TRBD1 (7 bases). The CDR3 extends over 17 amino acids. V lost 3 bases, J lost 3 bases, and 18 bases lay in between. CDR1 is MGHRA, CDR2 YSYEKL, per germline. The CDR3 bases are TGCGCCAGCAGCCATAGACAGGGAGGACGAGGCAAAAACATTCAGTACTTC. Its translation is CASSHRQGGRGKNIQYF.

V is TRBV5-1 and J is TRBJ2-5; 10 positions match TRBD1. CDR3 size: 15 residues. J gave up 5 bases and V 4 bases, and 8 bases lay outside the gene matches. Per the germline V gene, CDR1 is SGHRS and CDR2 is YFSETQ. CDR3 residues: CASSPWTGGEETQYF. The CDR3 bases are TGCGCCAGCAGCCCGTGGACAGGGGGTGAGGAGACCCAGTACTTC.

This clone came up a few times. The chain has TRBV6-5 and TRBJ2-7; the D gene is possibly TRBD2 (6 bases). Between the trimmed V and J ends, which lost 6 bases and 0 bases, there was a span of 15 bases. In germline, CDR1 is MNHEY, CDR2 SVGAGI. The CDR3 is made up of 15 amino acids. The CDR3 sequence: CASRLLALSSYEQYF. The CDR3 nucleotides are TGTGCCAGCAGATTACTAGCCCTCAGCTCCTACGAGCAGTACTTC.